The rows below give T cell receptor beta chains drawn from one sample of a study of blood T cell repertoires in COVID-19. Assay: immunoSEQ multiplex PCR; the TCRdb copy retains only in-frame clones and omits some. Found here are about 65,000 clones, about 83% of them singletons; the top ten hold 10%. Input material: peripheral blood. Receptors originate from a man aged 50 or older with COVID-19, enrolled during active disease. Each CDR3 is given with its conserved first and last residue.

>TRBV6-5
CASSRTGAQPQHF
>TRBV18
CASSEDRGPNTGELFF
>TRBV15
CATSPGGGGPADTQYF
>TRBV29-1
CSAGLVGSEQYF
>TRBV3-1/TRBV3-2
CASSLGSGEETQYF
>TRBV27
CASSPREYTDTQYF
>TRBV6-4
CASSDSDNSGANVLTF
>TRBV16
CASSLYPGTGGARAEAFF
>TRBV2
CASSLDNYGYTF
>TRBV2
CASSDTGLYNEQFF
>TRBV18
CASSPTQQTGNTIYF
>TRBV30
CAWDRGNEQFF
>TRBV4-3
CASSQDLGGTQPQHF
>TRBV30
CAWTKGQRNSPLHF
>TRBV18
CASSGTSTDTQYF
>TRBV5-4
CASSLTGDSDEQYF
>TRBV3-1/TRBV3-2
CASSPTRQSGNTIYF
>TRBV28
CASSLTGLLAKNIQYF
>TRBV7-9
CASSLASLSGKGTQYF
>TRBV7-2
CASSIGTSGRMETQYF
>TRBV11-1
CASSSRVAGVTDTQYF
>TRBV2
CASSGPGASF
>TRBV28
CASSLEGTSVRETQYF
>TRBV6-5
CASSRNRAMNTEAFF
>TRBV6-1
CASSEVRRGAYEQYF
>TRBV20-1
CSASGTSGGGETQYF
>TRBV3-1/TRBV3-2
CASSRREEQYF
>TRBV19
CASSINTGLSPLHF
>TRBV15
CATSRPTSGRAGEQFF
>TRBV5-1
CASSLPLAADTDTQYF
>TRBV25-1
CASSVKGLPYEQYF
>TRBV27
CASSSLKTGTEANRGGNTIYF
>TRBV25-1
CASSRPGTGNYGYTF
>TRBV2
CAATTSGSYNEQFF
>TRBV11-2
CAMRARTRNTEAFF
>TRBV5-1
CASSLEDSYDNEQFF
>TRBV15
CATSRDRVAYGYTF
>TRBV7-3
CASSLSYNSYNEQFF
>TRBV5-4
CASSQEGPNQPQHF
>TRBV5-4
CASSQRLLYNEQFF
>TRBV4-1
CASSQTPTEAFF
>TRBV6-5
CASSPGTPLSGYTF
>TRBV7-9
CASSLVMASRLF
>TRBV4-3
CATVRDRVREQYF
>TRBV2
CASSFFLRGEAFF
>TRBV27
CASSFSGDSYEQYF
>TRBV15
CATSRGLAGAKPEQYF
>TRBV6-6
CASSPGGGQGGAEAFF
>TRBV9
CASSPRTGGVDGELFF
>TRBV9
CASSVEGGWGGELFF
>TRBV6-5
CASSSRDSDTYNEQFF
>TRBV10-3
CAISERGGAKETQYF